This T cell receptor beta chain is drawn from a study of blood T cell repertoires in COVID-19. Across the whole study: Whether acute or convalescent, the COVID-19 samples came from the United States, Italy and Spain.

Study processing details: Scientists estimated how many nucleated cells there were by amplifying reference gene primers. Assay: immunoSEQ multiplex PCR; the TCRdb copy retains only in-frame clones and omits some. V, J and clone size derive from that table, while D and trimming were established from the DNA sequence. The table includes over 250,000 clones, 85% detected once. V dropped 8 bases and J dropped 0 bases, with 19 bases sitting between them. There are 16 residues in the CDR3. The TCR was taken from a man in his fifties with active or convalescent COVID-19. This chain joins TRBV23-1 and TRBJ1-1; D is unclear. TRBV23-1 is recorded as an ORF, its role being uncertain. Sequencing was carried out using peripheral blood. This CDR3 reads CASPLDESVMNTEAFF. CDR3 sequence (DNA): TGCGCCAGCCCCCTAGATGAGTCCGTCATGAACACTGAAGCTTTCTTT.